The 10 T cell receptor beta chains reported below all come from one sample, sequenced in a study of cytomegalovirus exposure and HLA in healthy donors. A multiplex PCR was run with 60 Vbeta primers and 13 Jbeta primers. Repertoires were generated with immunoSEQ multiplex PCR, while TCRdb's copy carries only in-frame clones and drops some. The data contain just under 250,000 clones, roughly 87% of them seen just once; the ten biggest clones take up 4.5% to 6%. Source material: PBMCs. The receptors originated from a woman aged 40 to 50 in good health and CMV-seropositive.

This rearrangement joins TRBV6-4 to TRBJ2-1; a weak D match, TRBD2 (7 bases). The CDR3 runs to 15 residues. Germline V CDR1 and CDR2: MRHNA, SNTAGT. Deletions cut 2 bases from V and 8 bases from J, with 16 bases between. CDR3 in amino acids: CASSDEGGLGHEQFF. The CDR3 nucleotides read TGTGCCAGCAGTGACGAGGGGGGGCTCGGACATGAGCAGTTCTTC.

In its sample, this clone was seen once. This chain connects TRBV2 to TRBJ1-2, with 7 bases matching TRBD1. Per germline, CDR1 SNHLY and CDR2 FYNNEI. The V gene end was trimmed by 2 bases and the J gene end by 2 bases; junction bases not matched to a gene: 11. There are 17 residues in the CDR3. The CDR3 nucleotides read TGTGCCAGCAGTGAAACAAACCGGGACAGTAACAACTATGGCTACACCTTC. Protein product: CASSETNRDSNNYGYTF.

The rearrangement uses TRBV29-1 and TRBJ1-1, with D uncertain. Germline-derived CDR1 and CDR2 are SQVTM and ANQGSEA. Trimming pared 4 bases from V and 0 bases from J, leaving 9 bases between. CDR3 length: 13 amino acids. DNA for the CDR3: TGCAGCGTTGTGGGCAGAATGAACACTGAAGCTTTCTTT. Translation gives CSVVGRMNTEAFF.

The CDR3 nucleotides are TGTGCCAGCAGCCTGCTAGCGGGAGCATCCTACAATGAGCAGTTCTTC. Amino acids: CASSLLAGASYNEQFF. The chain recombines TRBV11-2 with TRBJ2-1; 10 bases fit TRBD2. Looked up from germline, CDR1 is SGHAT and CDR2 is FQNNGV. With V trimmed by 5 bases and J by 1 base, 5 bases remained unmatched. The CDR3 totals 16 residues.

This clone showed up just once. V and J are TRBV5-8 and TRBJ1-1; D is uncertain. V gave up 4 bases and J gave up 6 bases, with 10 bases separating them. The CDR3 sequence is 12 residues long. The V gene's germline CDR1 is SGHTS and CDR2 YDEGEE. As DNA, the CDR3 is TGTGCCAGCAGCCGGGATTCTTCTGAAGCTTTCTTT. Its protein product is CASSRDSSEAFF.

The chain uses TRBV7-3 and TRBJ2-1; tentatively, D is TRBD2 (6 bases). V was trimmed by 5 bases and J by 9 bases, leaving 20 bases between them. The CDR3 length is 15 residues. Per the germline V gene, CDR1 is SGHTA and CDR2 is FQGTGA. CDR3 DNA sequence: TGTGCCAGCAGCCCGAGGGGTCGGCTTAGCGGTGAGCAGTTCTTC. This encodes CASSPRGRLSGEQFF.

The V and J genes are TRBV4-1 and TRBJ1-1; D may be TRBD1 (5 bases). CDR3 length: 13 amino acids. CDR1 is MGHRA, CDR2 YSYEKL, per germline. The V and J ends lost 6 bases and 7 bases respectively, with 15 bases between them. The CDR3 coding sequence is TGCGCCAGCAGACCAGACAGAAAGATTGAAGCTTTCTTT. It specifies CASRPDRKIEAFF.

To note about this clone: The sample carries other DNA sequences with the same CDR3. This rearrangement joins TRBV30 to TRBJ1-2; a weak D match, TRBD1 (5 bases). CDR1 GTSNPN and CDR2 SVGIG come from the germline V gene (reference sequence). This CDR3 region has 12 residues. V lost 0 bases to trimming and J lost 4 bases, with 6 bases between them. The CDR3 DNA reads TGTGCCTGGAGTGTCCAGGGCTATGGCTACACCTTC. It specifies CAWSVQGYGYTF.

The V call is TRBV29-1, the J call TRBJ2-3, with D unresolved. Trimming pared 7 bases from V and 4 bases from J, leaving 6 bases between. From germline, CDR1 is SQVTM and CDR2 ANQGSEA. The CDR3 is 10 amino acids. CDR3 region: CSGGADTQYF. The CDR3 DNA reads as TGCAGCGGCGGCGCAGATACGCAGTATTTT.

CDR3 residues: CASSRSETSNSPLHF. The CDR3 DNA follows: TGTGCCAGCAGTCGATCTGAAACGAGTAATTCACCCCTCCACTTT. The chain joins TRBV7-2 to TRBJ1-6; no clear D. The germline V gene has CDR1 SGHTA and CDR2 FQGNSA. The CDR3 has 15 residues. V lost 6 bases and J 6 bases, leaving 15 bases between the germline ends.